This TCR beta chain was recovered during a study of T cells in Graves' hyperthyroidism and ophthalmopathy. From germline, CDR1 is SGDLS and CDR2 YYNGEE. The CDR3 is made up of 15 amino acids. With 2 bases removed from V and 8 bases from J, the gap between germline ends came to 19 bases. TCR beta CDR3 region amplification was performed from RNA transcripts. Initially, a first-round RT-PCR of the TCR CDR3 employed the HTBI primer set. MiXCR, applied by TCRdb to the multiplex PCR reads, yields one record per CDR3 protein. Of approximately 530,000 distinct CDR3 sequences detected, around 20% appear once; the ten largest clones hold less than 55%.

The sequenced sample was blood. The J gene is TRBJ1-2, the V gene TRBV9, with a possible D match to TRBD1 (5 bases). The TCR originated in a man between 35 and 55 years old with Graves' ophthalmopathy. DNA for the CDR3: TGTGCCAGCAGCGTTCTCGGGACGGCTGTGGGAGGCTACACCTTC. Encoded protein: CASSVLGTAVGGYTF.